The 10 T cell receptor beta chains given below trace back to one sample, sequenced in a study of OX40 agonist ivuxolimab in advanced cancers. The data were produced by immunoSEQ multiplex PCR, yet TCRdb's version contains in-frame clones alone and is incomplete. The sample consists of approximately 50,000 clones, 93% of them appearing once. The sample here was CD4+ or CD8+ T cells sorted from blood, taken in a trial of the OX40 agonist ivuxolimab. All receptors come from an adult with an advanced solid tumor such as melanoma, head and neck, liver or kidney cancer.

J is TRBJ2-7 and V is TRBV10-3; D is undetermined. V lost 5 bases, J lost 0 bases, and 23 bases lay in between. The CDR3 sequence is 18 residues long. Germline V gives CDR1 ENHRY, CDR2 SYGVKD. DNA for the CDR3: TGTGCCATCAGTCTCGGACCTTTTTGGACGGCTAGCTCCTACGAGCAGTACTTC. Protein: CAISLGPFWTASSYEQYF.

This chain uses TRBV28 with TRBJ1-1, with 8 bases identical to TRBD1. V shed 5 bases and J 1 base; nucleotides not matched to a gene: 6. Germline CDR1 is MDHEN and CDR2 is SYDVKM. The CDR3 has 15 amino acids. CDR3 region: CASSTWTGKNTEAFF. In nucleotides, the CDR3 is TGTGCCAGCAGTACCTGGACAGGGAAGAACACTGAAGCTTTCTTT.

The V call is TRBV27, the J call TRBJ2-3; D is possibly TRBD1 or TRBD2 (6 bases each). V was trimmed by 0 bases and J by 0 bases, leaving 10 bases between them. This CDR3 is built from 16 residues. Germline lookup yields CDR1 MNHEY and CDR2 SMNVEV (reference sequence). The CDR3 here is CASSLSRGVSTDTQYF. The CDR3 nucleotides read TGTGCCAGCAGTTTATCAAGGGGGGTCAGCACAGATACGCAGTATTTT.

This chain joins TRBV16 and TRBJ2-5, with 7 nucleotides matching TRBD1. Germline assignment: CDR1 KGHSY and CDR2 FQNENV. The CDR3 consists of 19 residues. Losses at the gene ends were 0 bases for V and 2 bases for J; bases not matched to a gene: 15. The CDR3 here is CASSQSNWGSGDRQETQYF. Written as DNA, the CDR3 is TGTGCCAGCAGCCAATCAAACTGGGGATCAGGGGACAGACAAGAGACCCAGTACTTC.

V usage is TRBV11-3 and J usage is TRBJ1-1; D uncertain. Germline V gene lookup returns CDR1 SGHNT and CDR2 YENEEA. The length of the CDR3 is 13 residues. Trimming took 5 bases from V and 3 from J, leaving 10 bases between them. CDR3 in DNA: TGTGCCAGCAGCCGTCGAGGGTACACTGAAGCTTTCTTT. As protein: CASSRRGYTEAFF. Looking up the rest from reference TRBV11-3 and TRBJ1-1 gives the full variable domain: EAGVVQSPRYKIIEKKQPVAFWCNPISGHNTLYWYLQNLGQGPELLIRYENEEAVDDSQLPKDRFSAERLKGVDSTLKIQPAELGDSAVYLCASSRRGYTEAFFGQGTRLTVV.

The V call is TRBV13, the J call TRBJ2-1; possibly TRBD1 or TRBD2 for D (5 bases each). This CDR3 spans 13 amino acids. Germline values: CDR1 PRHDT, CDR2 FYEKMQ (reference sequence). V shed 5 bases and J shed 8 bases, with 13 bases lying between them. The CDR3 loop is CASSRDPIYEQFF. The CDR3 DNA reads TGTGCCAGCAGCCGGGACCCTATCTATGAGCAGTTCTTC.

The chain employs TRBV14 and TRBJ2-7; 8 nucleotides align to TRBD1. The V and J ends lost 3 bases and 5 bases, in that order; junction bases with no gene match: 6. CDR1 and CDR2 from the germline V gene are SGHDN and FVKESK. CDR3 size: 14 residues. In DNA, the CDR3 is TGTGCCAGCAGCCACCGGGACAGGTTCGACGAGCAGTACTTC. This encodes CASSHRDRFDEQYF.

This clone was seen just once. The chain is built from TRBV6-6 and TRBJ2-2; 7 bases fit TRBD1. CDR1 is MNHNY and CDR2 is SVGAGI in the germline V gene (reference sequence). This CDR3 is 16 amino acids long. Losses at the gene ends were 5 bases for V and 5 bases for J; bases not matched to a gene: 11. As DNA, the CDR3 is TGTGCCAGCAGTCACAGGGGAATAGTAAGAACCGGGGAGCTGTTTTTT. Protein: CASSHRGIVRTGELFF.

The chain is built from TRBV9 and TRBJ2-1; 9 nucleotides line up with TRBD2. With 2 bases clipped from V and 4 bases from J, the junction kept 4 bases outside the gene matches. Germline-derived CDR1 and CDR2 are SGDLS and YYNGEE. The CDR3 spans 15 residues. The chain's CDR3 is CASSVGGREYNEQFF. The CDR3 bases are TGTGCCAGCAGCGTGGGCGGGAGGGAATACAATGAGCAGTTCTTC.

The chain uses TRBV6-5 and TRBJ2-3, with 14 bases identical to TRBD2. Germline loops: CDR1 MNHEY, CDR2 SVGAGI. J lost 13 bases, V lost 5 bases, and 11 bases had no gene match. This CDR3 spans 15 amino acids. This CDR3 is CASSRPGTSGSVEYF. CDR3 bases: TGTGCCAGCAGTAGACCCGGGACTAGCGGGAGCGTTGAGTATTTT.